The T cell receptor beta chain described here comes from a study of T-cell memory formation after mild COVID-19. Notes on this clonotype: Antigen unknown. Compared with germline, one end of the junction differs, possibly owing to a read error.

Study-level results: CD4+ clones that contracted lay mainly in CM and EM; CD8+ ones lay in EMRA.

From 5'RACE with constant-segment primers came TCR alpha and TCR beta cDNA libraries that carried sample barcodes and UMIs. TCRdb processed the 5' RACE reads anew with MiXCR; each CDR3 protein has one entry. The table records approximately 500,000 distinct CDR3 sequences, roughly 25% of them present only once. The sequenced sample was PBMCs or a T cell subset sorted from them (not recorded which). The sequence derives from an adult woman who had mild COVID-19 (a few samples of this study predate the infection). Cell type and time point are not known.

CDR3 DNA: TGTTCCAGCAGTTTTGGGCTAGCGGACTACGAGCAGTACTTC. Amino acid sequence: CSSSFGLADYEQYF. This chain uses TRBV12-3 or TRBV12-4 with TRBJ2-7, with 7 bases lining up with TRBD2. The CDR3 runs 14 residues.